Listed below are T cell receptor beta chains from one sample, sequenced in a study of shared clonotypes between healthy human individuals. TCRdb keeps only in-frame clones here, not all; method: immunoSEQ multiplex PCR. The sample consists of about 490,000 clones, about 82% of them appearing once. Sequences were obtained from PBMCs. Source of these receptors: a woman aged 40 to 50 in good health. Some clones in this sample may be carry-over from other donors' samples. CDR3s leave out the opening cysteine and the closing phenylalanine or tryptophan. Fields, in order: V gene, J gene, D gene, CDR3 length, CDR3 protein. The D gene is left open where the match is weak.

TRBV6-1	TRBJ1-4	TRBD1	15	ASSEDGRGATNEKLF
TRBV27	TRBJ2-1	NA	11	ASSPLQTNEQF
TRBV2	TRBJ1-1	NA	11	ASMWGMNTEAF
TRBV7-2	TRBJ1-4	NA	13	ASSLAAGGYEKLF
TRBV15	TRBJ1-1	NA	14	ATSRDLTAMNTEAF
TRBV28	TRBJ2-1	TRBD2	11	ASRRLAGNEQF
TRBV12-5	TRBJ2-3	TRBD2	14	ASGGFGRASTDTQY
TRBV7-2	TRBJ1-2	NA	11	ASSPRGSGGYT
TRBV7-9	TRBJ2-3	TRBD2	14	ASSLDGLADTDTQY
TRBV10-3	TRBJ1-5	NA	12	AISENRDNQPQH
TRBV5-1	TRBJ2-7	TRBD2	13	ASRRLSGSGYEQY
TRBV7-9	TRBJ2-5	TRBD2	11	ASSLNGGETQY
TRBV29-1	TRBJ1-5	NA	11	SVGTDSNQPQH
TRBV20-1	TRBJ1-1	NA	9	SAAPPRGAF
TRBV4-3	TRBJ2-7	NA	14	ASSQDWRGSSYEQY
TRBV6-1	TRBJ1-3	NA	13	ASSEEEVGGNTIY
TRBV27	TRBJ2-7	TRBD1	12	ASSLGRGRYEQY
TRBV27	TRBJ2-3	NA	13	ASSSLGRSTDTQY
TRBV5-1	TRBJ2-1	TRBD2	18	ASSLVGTWTRVGEYNEQF
TRBV7-2	TRBJ1-1	TRBD1	11	ASSRDRRVEAF
TRBV6-1	TRBJ1-2	TRBD1	11	ASSDDRGYGYT
TRBV11-3	TRBJ2-7	NA	12	ASSLVAGSNEQY
TRBV28	TRBJ1-5	NA	15	ASSLRRDLFRYQPQH
TRBV27	TRBJ2-1	NA	11	ASSPGPGYEQF
TRBV28	TRBJ2-2	NA	12	ALRRLGNTGELF